The 10 T cell receptor beta chains listed next were all sequenced from one sample in a study of cytomegalovirus exposure and HLA in healthy donors. Primers for the PCR totalled 60 Vbeta and 13 Jbeta. The method was immunoSEQ multiplex PCR; TCRdb's version includes in-frame clones alone and lacks a portion of them. The table records about 190,000 clones, roughly four fifths of them present only once. The sample taken for sequencing was PBMCs. These receptor sequences come from a man in his forties in good health and CMV-seropositive.

The chain recombines TRBV10-3 with TRBJ2-6; D uncertain. The CDR3 extends over 14 amino acids. Trimming removed 5 bases at V and 0 bases at J, with 5 bases between. CDR1 and CDR2 from the germline V gene are ENHRY and SYGVKD. For the CDR3, the DNA is TGTGCCATCAGTTTGGCCTCTGGGGCCAACGTCCTGACTTTC. Its translation: CAISLASGANVLTF.

A word on this clone: A read error may account for a junction end that differs from germline. This chain connects TRBV7-9 to TRBJ2-7; D gene uncertain. CDR3 length equals 12 residues. Germline CDR1 and CDR2: SEHNR and FQNEAQ (reference sequence). In DNA form, the CDR3 reads TGTTCCAGCAGCTCCGTCCCTCTCGAGCAGTACTTC. It translates to CSSSSVPLEQYF.

The V and J genes are TRBV7-8 and TRBJ2-1; D unclear. This CDR3 spans 13 amino acids. V was pared by 1 base and J by 5 bases, with 6 bases between. The V gene's germline CDR1 is SGHVS and CDR2 FQNEAQ. This CDR3 reads CASSLELHNEQFF. CDR3 nucleotide sequence: TGTGCCAGCAGCTTAGAACTACACAATGAGCAGTTCTTC.

The chain carries TRBV19 and TRBJ1-3; TRBD1 matches at 7 bases. Per germline, CDR1 LNHDA and CDR2 SQIVND (reference sequence). After removal of 6 bases from V and 4 bases from J, the junction contained 9 bases not matched to a gene. This CDR3 contains 15 residues. As DNA, the CDR3 is TGTGCCAGTAGCATCGGAGAGGGACAGGGAAACACCATATATTTT. This sequence encodes CASSIGEGQGNTIYF.

This clone appeared once. CDR3 region: CASSPRGSLYGYTF. The CDR3 bases are TGTGCCAGCAGTCCCCGAGGCAGCCTCTATGGCTACACCTTC. The V call is TRBV27, the J call TRBJ1-2; no definite D call. Germline V lookup: CDR1 MNHEY, CDR2 SMNVEV (reference sequence). Deletions cut 5 bases from V and 4 bases from J, with 14 bases between. The CDR3 spans 14 residues.

V is TRBV28 and J is TRBJ2-7; D uncertain. This CDR3 region has 18 residues. V shed 7 bases and J shed 0 bases, with 25 bases lying between them. Germline V CDR1 and CDR2: MDHEN, SYDVKM. The DNA of the CDR3 is TGTGCCAGCACCCGCAGACTTCTTTTCACTTACAACTCCTACGAGCAGTACTTC. Translated, it gives CASTRRLLFTYNSYEQYF.

This clone has just a few counts. V and J are TRBV11-2 and TRBJ2-3, with 11 bases identical to TRBD2. With V trimmed by 5 bases and J by 2 bases, 3 bases remained unmatched. This CDR3 comprises 15 residues. Germline CDR1 SGHAT, CDR2 FQNNGV. As DNA, the CDR3 is TGTGCCAGCAGCGCGACTAGCGGGAACACAGATACGCAGTATTTT. The encoded protein is CASSATSGNTDTQYF.

This chain links TRBV7-9 with TRBJ2-2; 8 nucleotides line up with TRBD1. Germline V gene sequence: CDR1 SEHNR, CDR2 FQNEAQ (reference sequence). The CDR3 loop spans 15 amino acids. Unmatched junction bases numbered 7, after V lost 5 bases and J lost 5 bases. The CDR3 is CASSLDRVFTGELFF. The CDR3 DNA reads as TGTGCCAGCAGCCTGGACAGGGTTTTTACCGGGGAGCTGTTTTTT. Combining the CDR3 with reference TRBV7-9 and TRBJ2-2 gives the whole variable domain DTGVSQNPRHKITKRGQNVTFRCDPISEHNRLYWYRQTLGQGPEFLTYFQNEAQLEKSRLLSDRFSAERPKGSFSTLEIQRTEQGDSAMYLCASSLDRVFTGELFFGEGSRLTVL.

The chain employs TRBV11-3 and TRBJ2-7; D is perhaps TRBD1 (5 bases). The CDR3 sequence is 13 residues long. Trimming shortened V by 1 base and J by 5 bases, and 9 bases separated the two germline ends. The V gene's germline CDR1 is SGHNT and CDR2 YENEEA. Here the CDR3 reads CASSLGVDNEQYF. The CDR3 region has the DNA TGTGCCAGCAGCTTAGGGGTGGACAACGAGCAGTACTTC.

The rearrangement joins TRBV15 to TRBJ2-5; 9 bases are shared with TRBD1. CDR3 size: 15 residues. The V segment lost 3 bases and the J segment 5 bases; nucleotides outside the gene matches: 7. CDR1 is LNHNV and CDR2 is YYDKDF in the germline V gene (reference sequence). The CDR3 coding sequence is TGTGCCACCAGCAGCCTGGGGACAGGGCTGGAGACCCAGTACTTC. Protein sequence: CATSSLGTGLETQYF.